Described below is a single T cell receptor (beta chain) sequence and its context. Antigen specificity is unknown. The source of the sample is a study of cytomegalovirus exposure and HLA in healthy donors. The V end was cut by 8 bases, the J end by 10 bases, with 18 bases between. The CDR3 runs to 13 residues. From germline, CDR1 is MGHDK and CDR2 SYGVNS. Study results and limitations: A subsequent analysis found that TCR clusters from the first cohort also tended to co-occur in the 120 validation repertoires, with 90% to 95% of cluster scores above 0. Over 150 TCR beta chains were listed as cytomegalovirus-associated.

Clones were sequenced by immunoSEQ multiplex PCR, and TCRdb holds only the in-frame ones, with some missing. Among over 150,000 clones listed, roughly 89% were seen once. The chain has TRBV25-1 and TRBJ2-1; D is unresolved. The clonotype originates from a young man in good health and CMV-seropositive. The sequenced sample was PBMCs. This chain's CDR3 is CASHTGTGFEQFF. DNA for the CDR3: TGTGCCAGCCATACGGGTACTGGGTTCGAGCAGTTCTTC.